The clone carrying this T cell receptor beta chain has just a few counts. The antigen remains undetermined. Sequencing used immunoSEQ version 4 in survey mode. TCRdb's copy holds only in-frame clones and misses some; the assay was immunoSEQ multiplex PCR. Found here are approximately 31,000 clones, 82% of them singletons; the top ten hold around 0.94%. CDR3 size: 16 residues. V was clipped by 2 bases and J by 3 bases, with 13 bases between them. The germline V gene has CDR1 KGHDR and CDR2 SFDVKD. Lysates of CMV-infected fibroblasts at around 9.1 ug/mL stimulated these cells. Memory cells lacking CD40L and CD69 with high CD45RO were sorted. This entry is derived from a study of persistence of HIV-infected CD4 T cells. About the study: Donors were ART-treated; their CMV- and Gag-responding CD4+ T cells were isolated.

The chain links TRBV24-1 to TRBJ2-1, with D tentatively TRBD1 or TRBD2 (6 bases each). The source was CD4+ T cells sorted from PBMCs after roughly 17-hour stimulation, collected from a patient who received antiretroviral therapy. The source of this sequence is an adult man with HIV who was CMV-seropositive. The CDR3 sequence: CATSDSKGGIYNEQFF. In DNA, the CDR3 is TGTGCCACCAGTGATTCGAAAGGGGGGATCTACAATGAGCAGTTCTTC.